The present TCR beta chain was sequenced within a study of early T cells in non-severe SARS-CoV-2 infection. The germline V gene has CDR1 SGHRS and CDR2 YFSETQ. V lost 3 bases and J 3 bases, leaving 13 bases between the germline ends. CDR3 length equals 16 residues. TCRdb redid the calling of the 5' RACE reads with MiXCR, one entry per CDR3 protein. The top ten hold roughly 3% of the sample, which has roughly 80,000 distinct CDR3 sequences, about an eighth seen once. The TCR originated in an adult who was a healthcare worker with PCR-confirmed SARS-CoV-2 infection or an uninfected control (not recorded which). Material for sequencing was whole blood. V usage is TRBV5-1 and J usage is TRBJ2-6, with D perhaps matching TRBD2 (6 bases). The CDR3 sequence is CASSSQPGDGANVLTF. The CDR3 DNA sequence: TGCGCCAGCAGCTCCCAGCCGGGGGATGGGGCCAACGTCCTGACTTTC.